What follows are 11 T cell receptor beta chains derived from one specimen sequenced in a study of cytomegalovirus exposure and HLA in healthy donors. Data came from immunoSEQ multiplex PCR; TCRdb stores just in-frame clones and leaves some out. The sample holds about 78,000 clones, 96% seen once. The sequenced material came from PBMCs. These receptors were obtained from a man aged 18-30 years in good health and CMV-seropositive.

V usage is TRBV28 and J usage is TRBJ2-1, with 8 bases fitting TRBD2. Germline CDR1 is MDHEN and CDR2 is SYDVKM. The CDR3 contains 16 residues. The V segment lost 6 bases and the J segment 2 bases; nucleotides outside the gene matches: 9. The CDR3 protein is CASRPTSGPTYNEQFF. The CDR3 nucleotides read TGTGCCAGCAGACCAACTAGCGGCCCTACCTACAATGAGCAGTTCTTC.

CDR3 sequence: CAWSVGAGGSDEQFF. The CDR3 nucleotides are TGTGCCTGGAGTGTGGGAGCGGGAGGCAGTGATGAGCAGTTCTTC. The chain has TRBV30 and TRBJ2-1; TRBD2 agrees at 9 bases. Germline loops: CDR1 GTSNPN, CDR2 SVGIG (reference sequence). The CDR3 extends over 15 amino acids. J lost 8 bases, V lost 0 bases, and 8 bases had no gene match.

The CDR3 loop reads CASSHNNNYEQYF. The CDR3, as DNA: TGCGCCAGCAGCCACAACAACAACTACGAGCAGTACTTC. The chain has TRBV4-1 and TRBJ2-7; D remains ambiguous. CDR3 length: 13 residues. V was pared by 3 bases and J by 3 bases, with 9 bases between. Germline CDR1 and CDR2: MGHRA and YSYEKL.

This rearrangement joins TRBV29-1 to TRBJ1-2, with 7 bases lining up with TRBD1. The CDR3 runs to 14 residues. Germline assignment: CDR1 SQVTM and CDR2 ANQGSEA. Losses at the gene ends were 0 bases for V and 8 bases for J; bases not matched to a gene: 9. CDR3 bases: TGCAGCGTTGAAGATCGAGCACAGGGGCAAGGCTACACCTTC. This sequence encodes CSVEDRAQGQGYTF.

The CDR3 DNA reads TGTGCCAGCAGTGATGAGGGACTTTGGCAGCCCCAGCATTTT. Amino acids: CASSDEGLWQPQHF. The rearrangement links TRBV6-1 to TRBJ1-5, with D maybe TRBD1 (5 bases). V shed 3 bases and J shed 7 bases, with 13 bases lying between them. CDR3 length: 14 amino acids. Germline V gene sequence: CDR1 MNHNS, CDR2 SASEGT.

CDR3 in amino acids: CASSTNIAGGGYEQYF. DNA of the CDR3: TGTGCCAGTAGTACCAACATAGCGGGAGGAGGTTACGAGCAGTACTTC. V and J are TRBV19 and TRBJ2-7; 10 positions agree with TRBD2. This CDR3 region has 16 residues. With V trimmed by 4 bases and J by 4 bases, 10 bases remained unmatched. Germline assignment: CDR1 LNHDA and CDR2 SQIVND (reference sequence).

The chain links TRBV4-1 to TRBJ2-1, with 12 bases identical to TRBD2. CDR1 is MGHRA, CDR2 YSYEKL, per germline. V dropped 0 bases and J dropped 10; count of bases not matched to a gene: 1. The CDR3 covers 14 residues. The CDR3 coding sequence is TGCGCCAGCAGCCAAGATACTAGCGGGAGGGAGCAGTTCTTC. Amino acids: CASSQDTSGREQFF.

The chain uses TRBV28 and TRBJ1-1; 8 nucleotides match TRBD1. The V segment lost 5 bases and the J segment 11 bases; nucleotides outside the gene matches: 10. This CDR3 is 13 amino acids long. Per germline, CDR1 MDHEN and CDR2 SYDVKM. In DNA form, the CDR3 reads TGTGCCAGCAGTCCCCAGGACAGGGAAACGGCTTTCTTT. This gives the protein CASSPQDRETAFF.

The chain employs TRBV19 and TRBJ2-3, with TRBD2 as a possible D gene (6 bases). CDR3 size: 14 residues. CDR1 and CDR2 (germline): LNHDA, SQIVND (reference sequence). The germline V and J ends were trimmed by 1 base and 3 bases, with 8 bases remaining between them. The DNA for the CDR3 is TGTGCCAGTAGTATAGCGGGAGATACAGATACGCAGTATTTT. Amino acids: CASSIAGDTDTQYF.

The chain has TRBV5-1 and TRBJ2-1, with D uncertain. Germline CDR1 is SGHRS and CDR2 is YFSETQ. The V gene lost 0 bases and the J gene lost 7 bases, with 11 bases spanning the gap. The CDR3 runs 14 residues. The CDR3 protein is CASSLGTAWNEQFF. Here the CDR3 DNA reads TGCGCCAGCAGCTTGGGTACTGCTTGGAATGAGCAGTTCTTC.

This chain connects TRBV29-1 to TRBJ2-3, with D perhaps matching TRBD2 (5 bases). Trimming left V 6 bases short and J 3 bases short, with 16 bases between. This CDR3 spans 14 amino acids. Germline V gene data show CDR1 as SQVTM and CDR2 as ANQGSEA. The CDR3 region is CSVSGLAGTDTQYF. As DNA, the CDR3 is TGCAGCGTCTCGGGTCTAGCCGGGACAGATACGCAGTATTTT.